This T cell receptor (beta chain) is drawn from a study of monozygotic twins with inflammatory bowel disease. Study observations and caveats: Fewer shared clonotypes with others were found in IBD patients than in healthy twins, especially with disease activity. Those with IBD had lower TCRbeta diversity (inverse Simpson) than their healthy co-twins did.

CDR3 length: 17 residues. Germline V gene sequence: CDR1 MGHDK, CDR2 SYGVNS. Both TCRalpha and TCRbeta cDNA were subjected to two nested PCRs lasting approximately 16 and 10 cycles. TCRdb derives one entry per CDR3 protein from the 5' RACE reads, leaving out DNA. The sample totals about 330,000 distinct CDR3 sequences. A note on this clonotype: Its antigen is as yet unknown.

Sequencing was done on a sample of blood. This chain uses TRBV25-1 with TRBJ2-2. The sequence was obtained from a human donor with ulcerative colitis or Crohn's disease, or a healthy co-twin of an affected twin (not recorded which). CDR3 loop: CASSDPTRTGNTGELFF.